The 31 T cell receptor beta chains below were found in one sample sequenced in a study of shared clonotypes between healthy human individuals. The method was immunoSEQ multiplex PCR; TCRdb's version includes in-frame clones alone and lacks a portion of them. The sample has about 2.5 million clones, roughly 92% seen once; the top ten hold 0.37%. Sequenced sample: naive CD4+ T cells from PBMCs. Subset of the sample: CD45RA+ positively selected. The origin of the receptors is a man younger than 35 in good health. Some clones in this sample may be carry-over from other donors' samples.

The rearrangement joins TRBV21-1 to TRBJ2-2; the table assigns TRBD1, which was not confirmed against the DNA. TRBV21-1 is annotated as a pseudogene. The CDR3 is 14 residues long. In DNA, the CDR3 is TGTGCCAGCAGCCGGACAGAGTCCACCGGGGAGCTGTTTTTT. It encodes CASSRTESTGELFF.

The chain combines TRBV28 with TRBJ1-5; possibly TRBD1 for D (6 bases). The CDR3 spans 17 residues. Germline V gives CDR1 MDHEN, CDR2 SYDVKM. Trimming took off 4 bases at V and 1 base at J, with 17 bases between the two ends. CDR3 in amino acids: CASSSFGTYGSNQPQHF. As DNA, the CDR3 is TGTGCCAGCAGTTCCTTTGGGACATACGGGAGCAATCAGCCCCAGCATTTT.

The chain recombines TRBV6-6 with TRBJ1-4, with a possible D match to TRBD1 (5 bases). Germline V gene sequence: CDR1 MNHNY, CDR2 SVGAGI (reference sequence). CDR3 length equals 13 residues. V lost 3 bases and J 7 bases, leaving 9 bases between the germline ends. The CDR3 region is CASSYERGEKLFF. CDR3 in DNA: TGTGCCAGCAGTTATGAGAGGGGTGAAAAACTGTTTTTT.

J is TRBJ2-7 and V is TRBV11-2, with 7 bases fitting TRBD2. Germline V gene data show CDR1 as SGHAT and CDR2 as FQNNGV. V was clipped by 6 bases and J by 3 bases; unmatched bases: 11. This CDR3 contains 15 residues. CDR3 amino acids: CASRDFGGSHYEQYF. Here the CDR3 DNA reads TGTGCCAGCAGAGACTTCGGCGGGAGTCACTACGAGCAGTACTTC.

This rearrangement joins TRBV28 to TRBJ1-1; D gene ambiguous. Per the germline V gene, CDR1 is MDHEN and CDR2 is SYDVKM. The CDR3 covers 14 residues. The V end was cut by 6 bases, the J end by 5 bases, with 16 bases between. The CDR3 nucleotides are TGTGCCAGCAGCTCCGCCGACTGGGGAACTGAAGCTTTCTTT. Its translation: CASSSADWGTEAFF.

The chain has TRBV7-3 and TRBJ2-3; 12 bases are a match to TRBD2. The trim removed 5 bases at V and 3 bases at J, leaving 3 bases unmatched. Germline CDR1 and CDR2: SGHTA and FQGTGA. The CDR3 runs to 15 residues. Written as DNA, the CDR3 is TGTGCCAGCAGCGCAACTAGCGGGAGGACAGATACGCAGTATTTT. It translates to CASSATSGRTDTQYF.

This clone was seen only once. The chain couples TRBV19 to TRBJ1-1, with D hard to call. V shed 3 bases and J shed 4 bases, with 12 bases lying between them. Germline lookup yields CDR1 LNHDA and CDR2 SQIVND (reference sequence). The CDR3 consists of 14 residues. CDR3 sequence: CASSMDRLGTEAFF. The CDR3 nucleotides are TGTGCCAGTAGTATGGACCGCCTTGGCACTGAAGCTTTCTTT.

The gene calls are TRBV4-2 and TRBJ2-5; D is unresolved. The DNA end lines up better with TRBJ2-7; the J call may be wrong. This CDR3 contains 15 residues. Germline values: CDR1 LGHNA, CDR2 YNFKEQ. CDR3 DNA sequence: TGTGCCAGCAGCCAAGAGCTGAGCGCGACCTACGAGCAGTACTTC. Amino acid sequence: CASSQELSATYEQYF.

J is TRBJ2-7 and V is TRBV7-9; D tentatively reads TRBD1 or TRBD2 (5 bases each). The CDR3 consists of 15 residues. The V gene lost 5 bases and the J gene lost 6 bases, with 20 bases spanning the gap. CDR1 SEHNR and CDR2 FQNEAQ come from the germline V gene (reference sequence). The CDR3 protein is CASSTTSGRGREQYF. DNA of the CDR3: TGTGCCAGCAGCACAACCTCCGGTCGGGGACGCGAGCAGTACTTC.

Regarding this clone: The same CDR3 also results from other DNA sequences found in this sample. V gene TRBV27 combines with J gene TRBJ2-5, with a weak D call TRBD1 (6 bases). The CDR3 is 14 residues long. V shed 5 bases and J shed 4 bases, with 14 bases lying between them. The V gene's germline CDR1 is MNHEY and CDR2 SMNVEV (reference sequence). CDR3 DNA: TGTGCCAGCAGTCCCAGGGGTCGGGTAGAGACCCAGTACTTC. It translates to CASSPRGRVETQYF.

Concerning this clone: This same CDR3 is encoded by further DNA sequences in the sample. Here the CDR3 DNA reads TGTGCCAGCTCCCGGGACAGGGGTCACGAGCAGTACTTC. It is translated as CASSRDRGHEQYF. The rearrangement uses TRBV7-8 and TRBJ2-7, with 10 bases identical to TRBD1. The V gene end was trimmed by 8 bases and the J gene end by 5 bases; junction bases not matched to a gene: 6. The germline gives CDR1 SGHVS, CDR2 FQNEAQ. The CDR3 length is 13 residues. The full variable domain, its missing parts supplied by reference TRBV7-8 and TRBJ2-7, is GAGVSQSPRYKVAKRGQDVALRCDPISGHVSLFWYQQALGQGPEFLTYFQNEAQLDKSGLPSDRFFAERPEGSVSTLKIQRTQQEDSAVYLCASSRDRGHEQYFGPGTRLTVT.

The rearrangement joins TRBV7-2 to TRBJ2-7; 9 positions match TRBD2. The CDR3 length is 17 residues. The junction had 9 bases not matched to a gene; V was cut back by 0 bases and J by 3 bases. In germline, CDR1 is SGHTA, CDR2 FQGNSA. The CDR3 spells CASSLARASGAYYEQYF. The CDR3 DNA reads as TGTGCCAGCAGCTTAGCGCGGGCTAGCGGGGCCTACTACGAGCAGTACTTC. The entire variable domain, with the rest obtained from reference TRBV7-2 and TRBJ2-7, is as follows: GAGVSQSPSNKVTEKGKDVELRCDPISGHTALYWYRQSLGQGLEFLIYFQGNSAPDKSGLPSDRFSAERTGGSVSTLTIQRTQQEDSAVYLCASSLARASGAYYEQYFGPGTRLTVT.

The CDR3 is CASRPPRDPLREQYF. The CDR3 region has the DNA TGTGCCAGCAGGCCCCCTAGGGACCCCCTTCGTGAGCAGTACTTC. This chain connects TRBV28 to TRBJ2-7; D is perhaps TRBD1 or TRBD2 (5 bases each). The CDR3 is 15 amino acids. CDR1 is MDHEN, CDR2 SYDVKM, per germline. Trimming took off 6 bases at V and 7 bases at J, with 22 bases between the two ends.

This CDR3 reads CASSLMGLGAVTYEQYF. The CDR3 nucleotides are TGTGCCAGCAGCTTAATGGGGCTCGGGGCGGTTACCTACGAGCAGTACTTC. The chain uses TRBV11-2 and TRBJ2-7; D may correspond to TRBD1 or TRBD2 (5 bases each). V was shortened by 2 bases and J by 2 bases, with 19 bases between the two germline ends. This CDR3 comprises 17 residues. Germline assignment: CDR1 SGHAT and CDR2 FQNNGV.

The chain combines TRBV5-1 with TRBJ1-3; D not certain. Germline V gene lookup returns CDR1 SGHRS and CDR2 YFSETQ. The V and J ends lost 0 bases and 2 bases respectively, with 12 bases between them. The CDR3 contains 16 residues. This CDR3 is CASSLGSSGAGNTIYF. For the CDR3, the DNA is TGCGCCAGCAGCTTGGGCTCATCGGGTGCTGGAAACACCATATATTTT. The whole variable domain, filled in from reference TRBV5-1 and TRBJ1-3, reads KAGVTQTPRYLIKTRGQQVTLSCSPISGHRSVSWYQQTPGQGLQFLFEYFSETQRNKGNFPGRFSGRQFSNSRSEMNVSTLELGDSALYLCASSLGSSGAGNTIYFGEGSWLTVV.

This clone was found a few times. V and J are TRBV28 and TRBJ1-2; D gene uncertain. V was shortened by 5 bases and J by 5 bases, with 12 bases between the two germline ends. The CDR3 runs 13 residues. CDR1 and CDR2 from the germline V gene are MDHEN and SYDVKM. CDR3 sequence (DNA): TGTGCCAGCAGTCTCCCACAGCGTTATGGCTACACCTTC. Its translation: CASSLPQRYGYTF.

The chain joins TRBV7-9 to TRBJ1-1; D call uncertain. The CDR3 contains 17 residues. CDR1 and CDR2 from the germline V gene are SEHNR and FQNEAQ (reference sequence). V was clipped by 7 bases and J by 1 base, with 22 bases between them. The CDR3 DNA reads as TGTGCCAGCACCCTAACCCGAGGCATAACGAAGAACACTGAAGCTTTCTTT. Its protein is CASTLTRGITKNTEAFF.

This clone was counted between two and nine times. This chain uses TRBV9 with TRBJ1-5; 8 bases fit TRBD1. CDR1 and CDR2 (germline): SGDLS, YYNGEE. V was clipped by 3 bases and J by 7 bases; unmatched bases: 3. The CDR3 runs to 13 residues. The CDR3 DNA reads TGTGCCAGCAGCGAACAGGGGGGACAGCCCCAGCATTTT. Its translation: CASSEQGGQPQHF.

V is TRBV4-1 and J is TRBJ2-7, with D maybe TRBD2 (6 bases). The CDR3 is made up of 15 amino acids. V was clipped by 1 base and J by 4 bases, with 14 bases between them. Germline-derived CDR1 and CDR2 are MGHRA and YSYEKL. CDR3 amino acids: CASSQVGGKRYEQYF. CDR3 DNA sequence: TGCGCCAGCAGCCAAGTAGGAGGGAAGAGGTACGAGCAGTACTTC.

The chain joins TRBV6-6 to TRBJ1-4; no definite D call. V was cut by 7 bases and J by 0 bases, with 9 bases left in between. There are 14 residues in the CDR3. CDR1 and CDR2 from the germline V gene are MNHNY and SVGAGI (reference sequence). The CDR3 DNA is TGTGCCAGCAAGACGGGTGCAACTAATGAAAAACTGTTTTTT. Encoded protein: CASKTGATNEKLFF.

The chain links TRBV6-5 to TRBJ1-5; no clear D. The CDR3 contains 15 residues. V was trimmed by 0 bases and J by 7 bases, leaving 13 bases between them. The V gene's germline CDR1 is MNHEY and CDR2 SVGAGI. CDR3 region: CASSYSYGSRQPQHF. Here the CDR3 DNA reads TGTGCCAGCAGTTACTCGTATGGGTCGAGGCAGCCCCAGCATTTT.

The rearrangement links TRBV7-3 to TRBJ1-1; D is undetermined. Trimming left V 5 bases short and J 5 bases short, with 12 bases between. There are 13 residues in the CDR3. CDR1 SGHTA and CDR2 FQGTGA come from the germline V gene. CDR3 in amino acids: CASSANAETEAFF. DNA of the CDR3: TGTGCCAGCAGCGCTAACGCGGAAACTGAAGCTTTCTTT.

The chain recombines TRBV4-1 with TRBJ1-4; 8 nucleotides align to TRBD1. Losses at the gene ends were 0 bases for V and 4 bases for J; bases not matched to a gene: 4. CDR3 size: 16 residues. CDR1 is MGHRA and CDR2 is YSYEKL in the germline V gene. This chain's CDR3 is CASSQERGQGNEKLFF. CDR3 nucleotide sequence: TGCGCCAGCAGCCAAGAACGAGGACAGGGTAATGAAAAACTGTTTTTT.

V is TRBV9 and J is TRBJ1-2; possible D gene TRBD1, 5 bases. The germline V gene has CDR1 SGDLS and CDR2 YYNGEE. Trimming left V 4 bases short and J 10 bases short, with 20 bases between. The CDR3 runs 14 residues. CDR3: CASSTSGTAVIYTF. CDR3 nucleotides: TGTGCCAGCAGCACATCCGGGACCGCCGTGATCTACACCTTC. Combining the CDR3 with reference TRBV9 and TRBJ1-2 gives the whole variable domain DSGVTQTPKHLITATGQRVTLRCSPRSGDLSVYWYQQSLDQGLQFLIQYYNGEERAKGNILERFSAQQFPDLHSELNLSSLELGDSALYFCASSTSGTAVIYTFGSGTRLTVV.

The chain links TRBV5-1 to TRBJ1-5, with 7 bases that match TRBD1. V gave up 4 bases and J gave up 6 bases; unmatched junction bases: 7. Germline V gene sequence: CDR1 SGHRS, CDR2 YFSETQ. This CDR3 comprises 14 residues. CDR3 in DNA: TGCGCCAGCAGCCTGACAGGGACCGGTCAGCCCCAGCATTTT. Protein sequence: CASSLTGTGQPQHF.

Concerning this clone: Other nucleotide sequences in the sample specify the same CDR3. The CDR3 here is CASRGGYEQYF. DNA for the CDR3: TGTGCCTCACGGGGGGGCTACGAGCAGTACTTC. The chain uses TRBV28 and TRBJ2-7, with 8 nucleotides matching TRBD2. Germline V lookup: CDR1 MDHEN, CDR2 SYDVKM. Losses at the gene ends were 11 bases for V and 3 bases for J; bases not matched to a gene: 3. This CDR3 is 11 amino acids long. Full variable domain (missing parts from reference TRBV28 and TRBJ2-7): DVKVTQSSRYLVKRTGEKVFLECVQDMDHENMFWYRQDPGLGLRLIYFSYDVKMKEKGDIPEGYSVSREKKERFSLILESASTNQTSMYLCASRGGYEQYFGPGTRLTVT.

As concerns this clone: At the DNA level, this CDR3 is encoded by other sequences in the same sample as well. J is TRBJ2-7 and V is TRBV28; D ambiguous. V was shortened by 2 bases and J by 2 bases, with 7 bases between the two germline ends. Germline CDR1 reads MDHEN; CDR2 reads SYDVKM. The CDR3 totals 13 residues. The CDR3 loop reads CASSLPFTYEQYF. The CDR3 region has the DNA TGTGCCAGCAGTTTACCCTTCACCTACGAGCAGTACTTC. Filled out from reference TRBV28 and TRBJ2-7, the complete variable domain reads DVKVTQSSRYLVKRTGEKVFLECVQDMDHENMFWYRQDPGLGLRLIYFSYDVKMKEKGDIPEGYSVSREKKERFSLILESASTNQTSMYLCASSLPFTYEQYFGPGTRLTVT.

This clone was counted between two and nine times. At the DNA level, this CDR3 is encoded by other sequences in the same sample as well. The CDR3 protein is CASSYGGQPQHF. CDR3 nucleotide sequence: TGTGCCAGCAGTTACGGGGGCCAGCCCCAGCATTTT. The chain recombines TRBV6-6 with TRBJ1-5, with a weak D call TRBD1 (6 bases). The CDR3 runs to 12 residues. Between the trimmed V and J ends, which lost 2 bases and 7 bases, there was a span of 6 bases. The V gene's germline CDR1 is MNHNY and CDR2 SVGAGI (reference sequence).

The chain links TRBV12-5 to TRBJ2-5, with 11 bases that match TRBD2. This CDR3 has 17 residues. The V segment lost 1 base and the J segment 1 base; nucleotides outside the gene matches: 5. Germline V lookup: CDR1 LGHNT, CDR2 FRNRAP. The CDR3 reads CASGLGGLAELQETQYF. The CDR3 DNA reads TGTGCTAGTGGTTTGGGGGGACTAGCGGAACTCCAAGAGACCCAGTACTTC. Full variable domain (rest looked up from reference TRBV12-5 and TRBJ2-5): DARVTQTPRHKVTEMGQEVTMRCQPILGHNTVFWYRQTMMQGLELLAYFRNRAPLDDSGMPKDRFSAEMPDATLATLKIQPSEPRDSAVYFCASGLGGLAELQETQYFGPGTRLLVL.

This sequence joins TRBV6-5 and TRBJ1-1; D unclear. CDR3 length: 15 residues. Germline CDR1 reads MNHEY; CDR2 reads SVGAGI. V gave up 0 bases and J gave up 1 base, with 9 bases separating them. The CDR3 here is CASSYSSVSNTEAFF. Here the CDR3 DNA reads TGTGCCAGCAGTTACTCGTCAGTATCGAACACTGAAGCTTTCTTT.

The CDR3 DNA sequence: TGTGCCAGCAGCTTAAGGGGGGCGGCACGGACTGAAGCTTTCTTT. Translating it yields CASSLRGAARTEAFF. The genes are TRBV7-9 and TRBJ1-1; D perhaps matches TRBD1 (6 bases). Trimming cost V 2 bases and J 5 bases, with 15 bases left between them. Germline-derived CDR1 and CDR2 are SEHNR and FQNEAQ (reference sequence). The CDR3 contains 15 residues.